Listed below are T cell receptor beta chains from one sample, sequenced in a study of T cells after yellow fever vaccination. TCRdb passed the 5' RACE reads through MiXCR, listing each CDR3 protein once. The sample lists some 240,000 distinct CDR3 sequences; more than 3.5% were seen once. Sequencing used PBMCs, obtained 15 days after the yellow fever booster vaccination. Source of these receptors: a man between 18 and 29 years old who received the YFV17D yellow fever vaccine. The conserved cysteine and the conserved F or W are not part of the CDR3 here. The order of the fields is J gene, V gene, CDR3 protein.

J gene: TRBJ2-1; V gene: TRBV20-1; CDR3 protein: SAREAYRDYNEQF
J gene: TRBJ2-2; V gene: TRBV7-2; CDR3 protein: ASSLDMVAGELF
J gene: TRBJ2-3; V gene: TRBV7-3; CDR3 protein: ASSLGLYTDTQY
J gene: TRBJ1-2; V gene: TRBV7-2; CDR3 protein: ASRRNSGTNYGYT
J gene: TRBJ2-7; V gene: TRBV24-1; CDR3 protein: ATSDPGGEQY
J gene: TRBJ2-7; V gene: TRBV11-2; CDR3 protein: ASSLGGTYRGLGGYEQY
J gene: TRBJ1-6; V gene: TRBV12-3/TRBV12-4; CDR3 protein: ASSGRGRNSPLH
J gene: TRBJ2-7; V gene: TRBV6-2/TRBV6-3; CDR3 protein: ASSPGHSADEQY
J gene: TRBJ2-4; V gene: TRBV7-9; CDR3 protein: ASRGIAKNIQY
J gene: TRBJ2-2; V gene: TRBV27; CDR3 protein: ASKRQGMTGELF
J gene: TRBJ2-2; V gene: TRBV7-2; CDR3 protein: ASSPLGGPSGELF
J gene: TRBJ2-3; V gene: TRBV7-9; CDR3 protein: ASSLGRPGADTDTQY
J gene: TRBJ2-1; V gene: TRBV5-1; CDR3 protein: ASSLLGLAGRNEQF
J gene: TRBJ1-4; V gene: TRBV7-8; CDR3 protein: ASSLGYDPGGEDEKLF
J gene: TRBJ2-1; V gene: TRBV7-8; CDR3 protein: ASSSPWRGGFNEQF
J gene: TRBJ2-3; V gene: TRBV24-1; CDR3 protein: ATSVGHSDTQY
J gene: TRBJ2-5; V gene: TRBV4-1; CDR3 protein: ASSQGAGGDVETQY
J gene: TRBJ2-1; V gene: TRBV6-5; CDR3 protein: ASKAATYNEQF
J gene: TRBJ1-2; V gene: TRBV5-1; CDR3 protein: ASSPEGLEQGLNYGYT
J gene: TRBJ1-6; V gene: TRBV3-1; CDR3 protein: ASSQNEGLTLH
J gene: TRBJ2-5; V gene: TRBV7-2; CDR3 protein: ASSRTGETQY
J gene: TRBJ2-5; V gene: TRBV5-5; CDR3 protein: ASSLWKPPETQY
J gene: TRBJ2-7; V gene: TRBV5-1; CDR3 protein: ASSFSTYGSRSGYEQY
J gene: TRBJ2-7; V gene: TRBV29-1; CDR3 protein: SVLLAQGISYEQY
J gene: TRBJ1-2; V gene: TRBV5-1; CDR3 protein: ASSLGDGYGYT
J gene: TRBJ1-5; V gene: TRBV4-1; CDR3 protein: ASSQEWRSNQPQH
J gene: TRBJ2-7; V gene: TRBV3-1; CDR3 protein: ASSRPTGHSYEQY
J gene: TRBJ1-2; V gene: TRBV12-3/TRBV12-4; CDR3 protein: ASSRDILRYT
J gene: TRBJ1-6; V gene: TRBV5-1; CDR3 protein: ASSLQEGISSPLH
J gene: TRBJ1-1; V gene: TRBV12-3/TRBV12-4; CDR3 protein: ASRPREVGTEAF
J gene: TRBJ2-3; V gene: TRBV14; CDR3 protein: ASSQSTGTSGTDTQY
J gene: TRBJ1-2; V gene: TRBV20-1; CDR3 protein: SAATGGGGYT
J gene: TRBJ2-1; V gene: TRBV6-2/TRBV6-3; CDR3 protein: ASKLRAGRTDEQF
J gene: TRBJ2-5; V gene: TRBV12-3/TRBV12-4; CDR3 protein: ASSFSPGGRQETQY
J gene: TRBJ1-2; V gene: TRBV14; CDR3 protein: ASSQVSGGNRALYGYT
J gene: TRBJ2-4; V gene: TRBV12-3/TRBV12-4; CDR3 protein: ASAGGGAKNIQY
J gene: TRBJ1-5; V gene: TRBV7-8; CDR3 protein: ASSLRTGSDQPQH
J gene: TRBJ2-5; V gene: TRBV4-3; CDR3 protein: ASSQDTWAGAYQETQY
J gene: TRBJ1-2; V gene: TRBV6-2/TRBV6-3; CDR3 protein: ASSLLPDGQLNYGYT
J gene: TRBJ1-2; V gene: TRBV5-8; CDR3 protein: ASSLQGAYYGYT
J gene: TRBJ2-3; V gene: TRBV5-1; CDR3 protein: ASRTGTETQY
J gene: TRBJ1-2; V gene: TRBV4-2; CDR3 protein: ASSQIQTRKDGYT
J gene: TRBJ2-1; V gene: TRBV20-1; CDR3 protein: SAEVTSGGAVYNEQF
J gene: TRBJ2-2; V gene: TRBV20-1; CDR3 protein: SAQSRANTGELF
J gene: TRBJ1-5; V gene: TRBV5-1; CDR3 protein: ASSLGVQANQPQH
J gene: TRBJ2-3; V gene: TRBV7-2; CDR3 protein: ASSFVPLAGRDTQY
J gene: TRBJ1-1; V gene: TRBV6-5; CDR3 protein: ASSTPGQGRTEAF
J gene: TRBJ2-2; V gene: TRBV7-9; CDR3 protein: ASSLAPGGELF
J gene: TRBJ2-5; V gene: TRBV20-1; CDR3 protein: SVLGGETQY
J gene: TRBJ2-2; V gene: TRBV20-1; CDR3 protein: SARQGNTGELF